Each of the 29 T cell receptor beta chains below was sequenced from the same sample in a study of shared clonotypes between healthy human individuals. The method was immunoSEQ multiplex PCR; TCRdb's version includes in-frame clones alone and lacks a portion of them. The sample lists some 2 million clones, approximately 95% occurring once. Selected positively for CCR7 and CD45RO-negative, naive CD8 cells excluded terminally differentiated effector memory CD45RA+ cells. What was sequenced was naive CD8+ T cells sorted from blood. All receptors come from a man aged 18 to 29 in good health.

For the CDR3, the DNA is TGTGCCAGTAGTATAGTCCCCCGAAACAATGAGCAGTTCTTC. Amino acid sequence: CASSIVPRNNEQFF. The chain combines TRBV19 with TRBJ2-1; D remains unclear. V dropped 1 base and J dropped 5 bases, with 9 bases sitting between them. CDR1 is LNHDA and CDR2 is SQIVND in the germline V gene (reference sequence). The length of the CDR3 is 14 residues.

The count of this clone is one. The rearrangement uses TRBV7-9 and TRBJ1-5; the D is unclear. This CDR3 has 13 residues. V lost 3 bases, J lost 1 base, and 4 bases lay in between. Germline CDR1 SEHNR, CDR2 FQNEAQ (reference sequence). The CDR3 DNA reads TGTGCCAGCAGCTTCGTAAGCAATCAGCCCCAGCATTTT. Its translation: CASSFVSNQPQHF.

The V and J genes are TRBV21-1 and TRBJ2-7; TRBD1, the table's D call, lacks a check against the DNA. TRBV21-1 is deemed a pseudogene. The CDR3 runs 16 residues. The chain's CDR3 is CASSARQGTEGYEQYF. The DNA of the CDR3 is TGTGCCAGCAGCGCCCGACAGGGGACGGAAGGGTACGAGCAGTACTTC.

For this clone: Different DNA sequences within this sample yield the same CDR3. The chain has TRBV5-6 and TRBJ2-5; the D gene is possibly TRBD1 (5 bases). V lost 0 bases and J lost 2, with 11 bases in between. Germline CDR1 is SGHDT and CDR2 is YYEEEE. The CDR3 consists of 15 residues. Written as DNA, the CDR3 is TGTGCCAGCAGCTTGGCTGGGCAGGGACAAGAGACCCAGTACTTC. Its translation is CASSLAGQGQETQYF.

On this clone: The same CDR3 is also encoded by other DNA sequences in this sample. CDR3 sequence (DNA): TGCGCCAGCAGCCAAGACACCGGGGAGCTGTTTTTT. Residues: CASSQDTGELFF. The chain is built from TRBV4-1 and TRBJ2-2, with D unresolved. V shed 0 bases and J shed 4 bases, with 0 bases lying between them. This CDR3 spans 12 amino acids. Looked up from germline, CDR1 is MGHRA and CDR2 is YSYEKL.

On this clone: Other DNA sequences in the sample encode the same CDR3. The chain links TRBV7-9 to TRBJ2-5; D unclear. Germline loops: CDR1 SEHNR, CDR2 FQNEAQ (reference sequence). The CDR3 covers 11 residues. The V and J ends lost 4 bases and 5 bases respectively, with 5 bases between them. CDR3 amino acids: CASSSGETQYF. In DNA form, the CDR3 reads TGTGCCAGCAGCTCTGGCGAGACCCAGTACTTC. Together with reference TRBV7-9 and TRBJ2-5, the CDR3 gives the full variable domain: DTGVSQNPRHKITKRGQNVTFRCDPISEHNRLYWYRQTLGQGPEFLTYFQNEAQLEKSRLLSDRFSAERPKGSFSTLEIQRTEQGDSAMYLCASSSGETQYFGPGTRLLVL.

The chain links TRBV7-9 to TRBJ1-4; a weak D match, TRBD1 (5 bases). CDR3 length equals 15 residues. Trimming shortened V by 7 bases and J by 1 base, and 13 bases separated the two germline ends. Germline assignment: CDR1 SEHNR and CDR2 FQNEAQ (reference sequence). DNA of the CDR3: TGTGCCAGCACAAACGCCAGGGAAACTAATGAAAAACTGTTTTTT. Amino acid sequence: CASTNARETNEKLFF. The full variable domain, in which reference TRBV7-9 and TRBJ1-4 provide the parts outside the CDR3, is DTGVSQNPRHKITKRGQNVTFRCDPISEHNRLYWYRQTLGQGPEFLTYFQNEAQLEKSRLLSDRFSAERPKGSFSTLEIQRTEQGDSAMYLCASTNARETNEKLFFGSGTQLSVL.

The V gene is TRBV15, the J gene TRBJ2-2; a weak D match, TRBD2 (6 bases). The V end was cut by 5 bases, the J end by 2 bases, with 9 bases between. Per germline, CDR1 LNHNV and CDR2 YYDKDF (reference sequence). CDR3 length equals 14 residues. The CDR3 loop is CATSGTSNTGELFF. CDR3 DNA: TGTGCCACCAGCGGTACTAGCAACACCGGGGAGCTGTTTTTT.

V usage is TRBV27 and J usage is TRBJ1-1, with 7 bases lining up with TRBD1. J lost 3 bases, V lost 5 bases, and 6 bases had no gene match. Germline CDR1 MNHEY, CDR2 SMNVEV (reference sequence). This CDR3 has 14 residues. The CDR3 DNA reads TGTGCCAGCAGTCACCATCAGGGGGACACTGAAGCTTTCTTT. Residues: CASSHHQGDTEAFF.

V gene TRBV9 combines with J gene TRBJ2-1; D is ambiguous. The CDR3 loop spans 14 amino acids. Germline V gene lookup returns CDR1 SGDLS and CDR2 YYNGEE. With 2 bases removed from V and 7 bases from J, the gap between germline ends came to 13 bases. The CDR3 loop reads CASSVLAPSNEQFF. For the CDR3, the DNA is TGTGCCAGCAGCGTTTTGGCCCCCAGTAATGAGCAGTTCTTC.

This chain uses TRBV7-8 with TRBJ1-2; TRBD1 matches at 7 bases. The CDR3 spans 15 residues. V dropped 3 bases and J dropped 2; count of bases not matched to a gene: 6. Germline CDR1 is SGHVS and CDR2 is FQNEAQ. In DNA form, the CDR3 reads TGTGCCAGCAGCTTTTTGGACAGGATGAACTATGGCTACACCTTC. Translating gives CASSFLDRMNYGYTF.

The genes are TRBV6-6 and TRBJ1-1; D ambiguous. CDR3 length equals 14 residues. Germline-derived CDR1 and CDR2 are MNHNY and SVGAGI (reference sequence). V lost 3 bases to trimming and J lost 1 base, with 9 bases between them. The DNA of the CDR3 is TGTGCCAGCAGTTATGGACCCTCGAACACTGAAGCTTTCTTT. This codes for CASSYGPSNTEAFF.

V gene TRBV30 combines with J gene TRBJ2-2, with D perhaps assigned TRBD1 or TRBD2 (5 bases each). CDR1 and CDR2 from the germline V gene are GTSNPN and SVGIG (reference sequence). Trimming stripped 2 bases from V and 1 base from J, with 11 bases between. This CDR3 has 15 residues. CDR3 DNA sequence: TGTGCCTGGAGTTCCGGGGCTGTGAACACCGGGGAGCTGTTTTTT. Translating it yields CAWSSGAVNTGELFF.

V usage is TRBV9 and J usage is TRBJ1-4; D unclear. The CDR3 covers 15 residues. Germline CDR1 reads SGDLS; CDR2 reads YYNGEE. V lost 0 bases, J lost 4 bases, and 10 bases lay in between. This CDR3 reads CASSVAGAFNEKLFF. The DNA for the CDR3 is TGTGCCAGCAGCGTAGCGGGAGCTTTTAATGAAAAACTGTTTTTT. The full variable domain, in which reference TRBV9 and TRBJ1-4 provide the parts outside the CDR3, is DSGVTQTPKHLITATGQRVTLRCSPRSGDLSVYWYQQSLDQGLQFLIQYYNGEERAKGNILERFSAQQFPDLHSELNLSSLELGDSALYFCASSVAGAFNEKLFFGSGTQLSVL.

The chain carries TRBV19 and TRBJ1-1; D ambiguous. The CDR3 has 13 amino acids. Trimming removed 1 base from V and 4 bases from J, with 7 bases in between. Germline CDR1 LNHDA, CDR2 SQIVND (reference sequence). Here the CDR3 reads CASSIAEATEAFF. In DNA, the CDR3 is TGTGCCAGTAGTATAGCCGAGGCCACTGAAGCTTTCTTT.

This chain joins TRBV27 and TRBJ2-2; D unresolved. The CDR3 length is 11 residues. Germline lookup yields CDR1 MNHEY and CDR2 SMNVEV (reference sequence). V dropped 7 bases and J dropped 7 bases, with 7 bases sitting between them. The CDR3 protein is CASNYNGELFF. The CDR3 nucleotides read TGTGCCAGCAACTACAACGGGGAGCTGTTTTTT.

This sequence joins TRBV4-3 and TRBJ2-7; 12 bases are shared with TRBD2. Germline V gives CDR1 LGHNA, CDR2 YSLEER. Trimming removed 1 base from V and 5 bases from J; junction bases left unmatched: 0. This CDR3 is built from 14 residues. CDR3 residues: CASSQGLAGDEQYF. CDR3 coding DNA: TGCGCCAGCAGCCAAGGACTAGCGGGAGACGAGCAGTACTTC.

This chain uses TRBV9 with TRBJ2-7, with 7 bases aligning to TRBD2. The V gene's germline CDR1 is SGDLS and CDR2 YYNGEE. CDR3 length: 18 residues. V lost 0 bases, J lost 0 bases, and 12 bases stayed unmatched. In DNA, the CDR3 is TGTGCCAGCAGCGTAGCAGAAACGCCGGGCGGGGGCTCCTACGAGCAGTACTTC. It is translated as CASSVAETPGGGSYEQYF. Combining the CDR3 with reference TRBV9 and TRBJ2-7 gives the whole variable domain DSGVTQTPKHLITATGQRVTLRCSPRSGDLSVYWYQQSLDQGLQFLIQYYNGEERAKGNILERFSAQQFPDLHSELNLSSLELGDSALYFCASSVAETPGGGSYEQYFGPGTRLTVT.

V is TRBV27 and J is TRBJ1-2, with D unresolved. Germline CDR1 reads MNHEY; CDR2 reads SMNVEV (reference sequence). V was clipped by 9 bases and J by 5 bases, with 16 bases between them. The CDR3 spans 13 residues. CDR3 loop: CARRSSGRYGYTF. CDR3 nucleotide sequence: TGTGCCAGGAGGAGTTCGGGGAGATATGGCTACACCTTC.

The chain couples TRBV12-5 to TRBJ2-5; 7 bases map to TRBD1. The CDR3 length is 17 residues. Germline assignment: CDR1 LGHNT and CDR2 FRNRAP. The V gene end was trimmed by 1 base and the J gene end by 4 bases; junction bases not matched to a gene: 12. CDR3 DNA sequence: TGTGCTAGTGGTTTGGGTACAGGGGTGGAATTTAGAGAGACCCAGTACTTC. Amino acid sequence: CASGLGTGVEFRETQYF.

The chain employs TRBV4-2 and TRBJ2-2; tentative D call: TRBD1 (6 bases). Trimming shortened V by 0 bases and J by 4 bases, and 12 bases separated the two germline ends. This CDR3 contains 16 residues. From germline, CDR1 is LGHNA and CDR2 YNFKEQ. The CDR3 sequence: CASSQDGPGATGELFF. In nucleotides, the CDR3 is TGTGCCAGCAGCCAAGATGGTCCAGGGGCCACCGGGGAGCTGTTTTTT.

This clone has a handful of counts. The chain links TRBV5-4 to TRBJ2-2, with 7 bases that match TRBD1. The length of the CDR3 is 15 residues. Losses at the gene ends were 0 bases for V and 4 bases for J; bases not matched to a gene: 3. Germline CDR1 is SGHNT and CDR2 is YYREEE (reference sequence). CDR3 in amino acids: CASSLEGAGTGELFF. The CDR3 DNA is TGTGCCAGCAGCTTGGAGGGGGCCGGCACCGGGGAGCTGTTTTTT.

This rearrangement joins TRBV7-8 to TRBJ2-2; the match to TRBD2 covers 7 bases. V trimming: 3 bases; J trimming: 5 bases; junction bases outside the gene matches: 6. CDR3 size: 15 residues. Germline CDR1 and CDR2: SGHVS and FQNEAQ. The CDR3 sequence: CASSFDQGGTGELFF. The CDR3 nucleotides read TGTGCCAGCAGCTTCGACCAGGGAGGGACCGGGGAGCTGTTTTTT.

This clone was counted a single time. V gene TRBV25-1 combines with J gene TRBJ1-6; the D is unclear. With 3 bases removed from V and 9 bases from J, the gap between germline ends came to 12 bases. The germline V gene encodes CDR1 MGHDK and CDR2 SYGVNS. The CDR3 length is 14 residues. The CDR3 region is CASSERQLGSPLHF. CDR3 DNA sequence: TGTGCCAGCAGTGAGCGTCAGCTTGGTTCACCCCTCCACTTT.

The V and J genes are TRBV19 and TRBJ2-5; 7 bases are shared with TRBD2. This CDR3 is 11 amino acids long. Germline V CDR1 and CDR2: LNHDA, SQIVND (reference sequence). CDR3 bases: TGTGCTCCAAAGGGAGGGGAGACCCAGTACTTC. This codes for CAPKGGETQYF.

As for this clone: Other DNA sequences in this sample translate to the same CDR3. The chain recombines TRBV27 with TRBJ2-5; D gene uncertain. The V end was cut by 0 bases, the J end by 1 base, with 3 bases between. CDR1 and CDR2 from the germline V gene are MNHEY and SMNVEV (reference sequence). The length of the CDR3 is 13 residues. Written as DNA, the CDR3 is TGTGCCAGCAGTTTATCCCCCCAAGAGACCCAGTACTTC. Translating it yields CASSLSPQETQYF.

The rearrangement joins TRBV5-6 to TRBJ2-7; 8 nucleotides line up with TRBD2. The ends lost 5 bases at V and 4 bases at J; junction bases unmatched: 8. The length of the CDR3 is 14 residues. Looked up from germline, CDR1 is SGHDT and CDR2 is YYEEEE. CDR3 nucleotides: TGTGCCAGCAGGCGGGAGGTAACTGTGTACGAGCAGTACTTC. Amino acid sequence: CASRREVTVYEQYF.

The J gene is TRBJ1-6, the V gene TRBV6-5; D remains unclear. Trimming shortened V by 4 bases and J by 5 bases, and 12 bases separated the two germline ends. The CDR3 length is 15 residues. CDR1 is MNHEY and CDR2 is SVGAGI in the germline V gene. As DNA, the CDR3 is TGTGCCAGCAGTTTGGACCGTCTGGATAATTCACCCCTCCACTTT. It specifies CASSLDRLDNSPLHF.

J is TRBJ2-1 and V is TRBV9, with no clear D. Trimming pared 0 bases from V and 8 bases from J, leaving 15 bases between. Per the germline V gene, CDR1 is SGDLS and CDR2 is YYNGEE. The CDR3 loop spans 15 amino acids. The CDR3 protein is CASSVEGVVTDEQFF. In nucleotides, the CDR3 is TGTGCCAGCAGCGTAGAAGGTGTCGTTACGGATGAGCAGTTCTTC.